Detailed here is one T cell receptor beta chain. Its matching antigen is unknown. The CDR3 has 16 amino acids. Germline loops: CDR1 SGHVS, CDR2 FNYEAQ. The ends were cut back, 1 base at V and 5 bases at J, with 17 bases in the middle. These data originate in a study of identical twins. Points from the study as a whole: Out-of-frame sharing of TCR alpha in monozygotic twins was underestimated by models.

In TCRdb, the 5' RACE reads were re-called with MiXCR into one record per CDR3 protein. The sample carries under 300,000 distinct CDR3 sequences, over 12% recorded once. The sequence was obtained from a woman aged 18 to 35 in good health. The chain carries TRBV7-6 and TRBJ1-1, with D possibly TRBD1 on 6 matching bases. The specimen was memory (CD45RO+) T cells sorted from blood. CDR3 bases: TGTGCCAGCAGCTTAGGGATTTGGGGGGCTAGGACTGAAGCTTTCTTT. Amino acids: CASSLGIWGARTEAFF. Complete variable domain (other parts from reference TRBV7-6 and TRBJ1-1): GAGVSQSPRYKVTKRGQDVALRCDPISGHVSLYWYRQALGQGPEFLTYFNYEAQQDKSGLPNDRFSAERPEGSISTLTIQRTEQRDSAMYRCASSLGIWGARTEAFFGQGTRLTVV.